The clone carrying this T cell receptor beta chain was observed a handful of times. This CDR3 has 15 residues. The V gene lost 5 bases and the J gene lost 6 bases, with 17 bases spanning the gap. Germline CDR1 reads LNHDA; CDR2 reads SQIVND (reference sequence). The record originates from a study of neoadjuvant anti-PD-1 for oral cavity cancer. Study-level information: Most patients had three to four biweekly doses of 3 mg/kg nivolumab before resection. Patients without progression received a fourth nivolumab dose around day 43, then surgical resection on days 50-56.

Blood libraries mostly used 400 to 500 ng genomic DNA, six replicates each. TCRdb's table, derived via immunoSEQ multiplex PCR, lists solely in-frame clones and lacks some. The sample lists about 16,000 clones, about 64% occurring once. Cohort: HPV-negative, locally advanced oral cavity squamous cell carcinoma patients. Sample: PBMCs, taken before nivolumab (anti-PD-1) treatment. This rearrangement joins TRBV19 to TRBJ1-5; D unresolved. The TCR was taken from a person aged 35-79 years with oral cavity squamous cell carcinoma. For the CDR3, the DNA is TGTGCCAGTAGTCTCAAACTTGTGGAGGGTCAGCCCCAGCATTTT. Translating it yields CASSLKLVEGQPQHF. The complete variable domain, with remaining parts taken from reference TRBV19 and TRBJ1-5, reads DGGITQSPKYLFRKEGQNVTLSCEQNLNHDAMYWYRQDPGQGLRLIYYSQIVNDFQKGDIAEGYSVSREKKESFPLTVTSAQKNPTAFYLCASSLKLVEGQPQHFGDGTRLSIL.